The 27 T cell receptor beta chains reported below all come from one sample, sequenced in a study of PD-L1 blockade in urothelial cancer. Time point specified: pretreatment peripheral blood. This table comes from immunoSEQ multiplex PCR, and its TCRdb copy is limited to in-frame clones, with some not included. The table has tens of thousands of clones, approximately 90% seen once; the top ten hold over 12%. The source material was PBMCs, sampled around atezolizumab (anti-PD-L1) treatment. The origin of the receptors is a woman aged 60 to 75 with urothelial cancer.

This chain links TRBV28 with TRBJ1-5, with D uncertain. V lost 6 bases, J lost 4 bases, and 19 bases lay in between. The CDR3 spans 16 residues. CDR1 MDHEN and CDR2 SYDVKM come from the germline V gene. CDR3 sequence: CASSSSGYAANQPQHF. DNA of the CDR3: TGTGCCAGCAGCTCCTCGGGATATGCAGCTAATCAGCCCCAGCATTTT.

Only one count was recorded for this clone. Written as DNA, the CDR3 is TGTGCCAGTAACGGGGGGCTTGGGGGGGCTTTCTTT. This sequence encodes CASNGGLGGAFF. The gene calls are TRBV19 and TRBJ1-1; D may be TRBD1 (6 bases). Germline loops: CDR1 LNHDA, CDR2 SQIVND (reference sequence). The V gene lost 7 bases and the J gene lost 11 bases, with 17 bases spanning the gap. CDR3 length: 12 residues.

V is TRBV4-2 and J is TRBJ2-3; D unresolved. The CDR3 covers 15 residues. The V and J ends lost 0 bases and 8 bases respectively, with 15 bases between them. The V gene's germline CDR1 is LGHNA and CDR2 YNFKEQ. The CDR3: CASSQDRSGRSTQYF. CDR3 DNA sequence: TGTGCCAGCAGCCAAGATAGGAGTGGCCGTTCTACGCAGTATTTT.

The chain is built from TRBV22-1 and TRBJ1-2; the table assigns TRBD1, which was not confirmed against the DNA. TRBV22-1 is assigned pseudogene status. The CDR3 spans 14 residues. CDR3 in amino acids: CPGSAGQTFTGYTF. DNA of the CDR3: TGTCCTGGGAGCGCGGGACAGACGTTTACTGGCTACACCTTC.

The gene calls are TRBV10-1 and TRBJ2-3; D is perhaps TRBD2 (6 bases). Trimming took 0 bases from V and 1 from J, leaving 8 bases between them. Germline values: CDR1 WNHNN, CDR2 SYGVQD (reference sequence). This CDR3 has 15 residues. The CDR3 here is CASSESGGGTDTQYF. The CDR3 nucleotides are TGCGCCAGCAGTGAGTCCGGAGGGGGCACAGATACGCAGTATTTT.

The chain is built from TRBV19 and TRBJ2-5; possibly TRBD1 for D (6 bases). There are 14 residues in the CDR3. V lost 7 bases and J 7 bases, leaving 19 bases between the germline ends. CDR1 is LNHDA, CDR2 SQIVND, per germline (reference sequence). DNA for the CDR3: TGTGCCAGTACTAGAGAGGGACATCGAGGGACCCAGTACTTC. Amino acid sequence: CASTREGHRGTQYF.

The chain uses TRBV6-6 and TRBJ2-1; 7 bases map to TRBD2. V lost 0 bases and J lost 8; bases outside the gene matches: 7. Germline V gives CDR1 MNHNY, CDR2 SVGAGI (reference sequence). The CDR3 length is 15 residues. The DNA of the CDR3 is TGTGCCAGCAGTTACTCGGCGGGAGCCGTGGATGAGCAGTTCTTC. Its protein product is CASSYSAGAVDEQFF.

The V gene is TRBV5-5, the J gene TRBJ1-1, with 8 bases aligning to TRBD1. CDR1 and CDR2 from the germline V gene are SGHKS and YYEKEE (reference sequence). V lost 0 bases and J lost 4; bases outside the gene matches: 2. The CDR3 is 14 amino acids. CDR3 coding DNA: TGTGCCAGCAGCTTGGGACAGGGGAGCACTGAAGCTTTCTTT. Amino acids: CASSLGQGSTEAFF.

The rearrangement uses TRBV15 and TRBJ2-1; 9 bases map to TRBD1. This CDR3 contains 19 residues. J was trimmed by 3 bases and V by 0 bases; bases with no gene match: 12. Germline V CDR1 and CDR2: LNHNV, YYDKDF (reference sequence). The CDR3 DNA sequence: TGTGCCACCAGCAGAGATACCCCATGGACAGGGGATTTCTACAATGAGCAGTTCTTC. Its translation is CATSRDTPWTGDFYNEQFF.

The chain links TRBV12-5 to TRBJ1-1, with D uncertain. The germline CDR1 and CDR2 sequences are LGHNT and FRNRAP. The CDR3 is 15 amino acids. V lost 5 bases and J 5 bases, leaving 18 bases between the germline ends. In DNA form, the CDR3 reads TGTGCTAGTGGTCCCCCTGGGCCTTCTGGGACTGAAGCTTTCTTT. This translates into CASGPPGPSGTEAFF.

In the case of this clone: Mismatch with germline at one junction end may stem from a read error. CDR3: CSAENLEEPFF. The CDR3 DNA reads as TGCAGTGCTGAAAATTTGGAGGAACCCTTCTTC. The chain couples TRBV20-1 to TRBJ1-2, with D unresolved. CDR3 length: 11 residues. Germline CDR1 and CDR2: DFQATT and SNEGSKA (reference sequence).

This rearrangement joins TRBV18 to TRBJ1-3; D unclear. V gave up 0 bases and J gave up 2 bases, with 8 bases separating them. The CDR3 covers 15 residues. Germline values: CDR1 KGHSH, CDR2 LQKENI. CDR3: CASSPPVIAGNTIYF. CDR3 nucleotides: TGTGCCAGCTCACCACCGGTAATAGCTGGAAACACCATATATTTT. Full variable domain (remainder filled in from reference TRBV18 and TRBJ1-3): NAGVMQNPRHLVRRRGQEARLRCSPMKGHSHVYWYRQLPEEGLKFMVYLQKENIIDESGMPKERFSAEFPKEGPSILRIQQVVRGDSAAYFCASSPPVIAGNTIYFGEGSWLTVV.

V and J are TRBV6-5 and TRBJ2-3; TRBD2 aligns across 8 bases. This CDR3 is 14 amino acids long. V was clipped by 2 bases and J by 4 bases; unmatched bases: 2. The germline gives CDR1 MNHEY, CDR2 SVGAGI. The CDR3 DNA reads as TGTGCCAGCAGTTACCGGGGGGGTTCAGATACGCAGTATTTT. It specifies CASSYRGGSDTQYF.

The chain combines TRBV25-1 with TRBJ1-2; D is perhaps TRBD1 (6 bases). The V gene lost 6 bases and the J gene lost 8 bases, with 16 bases spanning the gap. Germline lookup yields CDR1 MGHDK and CDR2 SYGVNS. This CDR3 comprises 13 residues. Here the CDR3 reads CASSPSGGGGYTF. The CDR3 DNA reads TGTGCCAGCAGCCCCTCGGGGGGGGGCGGCTACACCTTC.

The rearrangement links TRBV5-1 to TRBJ1-1; 8 bases line up with TRBD1. The V and J ends lost 3 bases and 1 base, in that order; junction bases with no gene match: 2. Germline V gene lookup returns CDR1 SGHRS and CDR2 YFSETQ. This CDR3 comprises 14 residues. In DNA form, the CDR3 reads TGCGCCAGCAGCTCCGGGACAGGGAACACTGAAGCTTTCTTT. This gives the protein CASSSGTGNTEAFF.

This clone is a singleton in its sample. V gene TRBV9 combines with J gene TRBJ2-3; 8 bases are a match to TRBD1. After removal of 2 bases from V and 5 bases from J, the junction contained 4 bases not matched to a gene. CDR1 SGDLS and CDR2 YYNGEE come from the germline V gene. This CDR3 contains 14 residues. In DNA, the CDR3 is TGTGCCAGCAGCGTTACAGGGGGTTTAGATACGCAGTATTTT. It specifies CASSVTGGLDTQYF.

The V and J genes are TRBV18 and TRBJ1-1; a weak D match, TRBD1 (6 bases). Trimming left V 6 bases short and J 5 bases short, with 13 bases between. This CDR3 has 13 residues. In germline, CDR1 is KGHSH, CDR2 LQKENI. The CDR3 loop reads CASSLKGGTEAFF. For the CDR3, the DNA is TGTGCCAGCTCCCTCAAGGGGGGGACTGAAGCTTTCTTT.

The chain has TRBV18 and TRBJ1-1; possibly TRBD1 for D (5 bases). CDR1 is KGHSH, CDR2 LQKENI, per germline. The CDR3 has 12 amino acids. V lost 0 bases and J lost 7, with 6 bases in between. This CDR3 reads CASSPPGGEAFF. The CDR3, as DNA: TGTGCCAGCTCACCACCGGGGGGTGAAGCTTTCTTT.

The chain carries TRBV2 and TRBJ1-6; 8 nucleotides match TRBD1. Germline values: CDR1 SNHLY, CDR2 FYNNEI. The CDR3 is 14 residues long. The V and J ends lost 8 bases and 7 bases, in that order; junction bases with no gene match: 7. This chain's CDR3 is CASFGQGANSPLHF. The CDR3 DNA is TGTGCCAGCTTTGGTCAGGGGGCAAATTCACCCCTCCACTTT.

The genes are TRBV6-5 and TRBJ2-5; maybe TRBD2 (5 bases). Between the trimmed V and J ends, which lost 2 bases and 1 base, there was a span of 11 bases. This CDR3 is 15 amino acids long. CDR1 is MNHEY, CDR2 SVGAGI, per germline. The CDR3 DNA is TGTGCCAGCAGTTACGCCCGGGGAACCCAAGAGACCCAGTACTTC. Residues: CASSYARGTQETQYF.

This chain joins TRBV7-9 and TRBJ2-3; the D is unclear. The germline CDR1 and CDR2 sequences are SEHNR and FQNEAQ (reference sequence). The CDR3 is 17 amino acids. With 2 bases removed from V and 4 bases from J, the gap between germline ends came to 19 bases. DNA for the CDR3: TGTGCCAGCAGCTTATATTCGTCAGGAATGGTCGCAGATACGCAGTATTTT. Translated, it gives CASSLYSSGMVADTQYF.

The chain couples TRBV5-1 to TRBJ2-5; possible D gene TRBD2, 6 bases. Trimming took off 4 bases at V and 5 bases at J, with 15 bases between the two ends. The V gene's germline CDR1 is SGHRS and CDR2 YFSETQ. The length of the CDR3 is 14 residues. For the CDR3, the DNA is TGCGCCAGCAGCGCCGGGGGTTCTGGGGAGACCCAGTACTTC. Translation: CASSAGGSGETQYF.

This sequence joins TRBV7-8 and TRBJ2-3; TRBD1 aligns across 9 bases. V lost 5 bases, J lost 6 bases, and 12 bases stayed unmatched. There are 16 residues in the CDR3. Germline loops: CDR1 SGHVS, CDR2 FQNEAQ. The CDR3 coding sequence is TGTGCCAGCAGCCCCCGACAGGGGGGGATATTTGATACGCAGTATTTT. It codes for CASSPRQGGIFDTQYF.

CDR3 nucleotides: TGTGCCAGCAGCTTAGCGCAGGGCGGACATCAGTTCACAGATACGCAGTATTTT. Protein product: CASSLAQGGHQFTDTQYF. This chain links TRBV7-9 with TRBJ2-3; a possible D gene is TRBD1 (5 bases). This CDR3 spans 18 amino acids. CDR1 and CDR2 (germline): SEHNR, FQNEAQ (reference sequence). Trimming left V 0 bases short and J 2 bases short, with 18 bases between.

This chain connects TRBV28 to TRBJ2-1; 9 positions match TRBD2. From germline, CDR1 is MDHEN and CDR2 SYDVKM. The CDR3 is made up of 14 amino acids. V shed 10 bases, J shed 2 bases, and the junction held 6 bases outside the gene matches. CDR3 residues: CATLSGGPYNEQFF. The DNA of the CDR3 is TGTGCCACCCTTAGCGGGGGTCCCTACAATGAGCAGTTCTTC.

This chain uses TRBV6-1 with TRBJ2-5; TRBD2 matches 8 bases. Per germline, CDR1 MNHNS and CDR2 SASEGT. The V and J ends lost 6 bases and 5 bases, in that order; junction bases with no gene match: 8. This CDR3 contains 14 residues. In DNA form, the CDR3 reads TGTGCCAGCAGAGTTAATAGCGGGGTGGAGACCCAGTACTTC. As protein: CASRVNSGVETQYF.

The chain is built from TRBV6-1 and TRBJ2-7; maybe TRBD2 (5 bases). Trimming removed 8 bases at V and 1 base at J, with 12 bases between. The CDR3 runs to 13 residues. The germline gives CDR1 MNHNS, CDR2 SASEGT. The CDR3 DNA reads TGTGCCAGCGAAACTAGTTGGTCCTACGAGCAGTACTTC. Translating gives CASETSWSYEQYF.